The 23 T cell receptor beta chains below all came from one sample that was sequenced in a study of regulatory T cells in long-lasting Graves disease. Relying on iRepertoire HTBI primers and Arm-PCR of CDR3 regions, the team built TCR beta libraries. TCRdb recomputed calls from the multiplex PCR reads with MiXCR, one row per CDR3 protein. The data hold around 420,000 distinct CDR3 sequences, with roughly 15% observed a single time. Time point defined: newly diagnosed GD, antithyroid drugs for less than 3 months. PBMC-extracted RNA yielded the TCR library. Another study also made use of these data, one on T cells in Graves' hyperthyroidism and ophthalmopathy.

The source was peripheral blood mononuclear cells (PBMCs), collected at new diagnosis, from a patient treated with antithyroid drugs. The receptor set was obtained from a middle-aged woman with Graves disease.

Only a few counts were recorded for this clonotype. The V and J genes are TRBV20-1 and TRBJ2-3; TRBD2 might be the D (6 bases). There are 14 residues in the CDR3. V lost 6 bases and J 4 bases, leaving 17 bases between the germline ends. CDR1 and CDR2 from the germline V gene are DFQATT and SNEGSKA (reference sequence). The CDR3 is CSAIRLARSDTQYF. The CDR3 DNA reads TGCAGTGCCATAAGGCTAGCGAGGTCAGATACGCAGTATTTT.

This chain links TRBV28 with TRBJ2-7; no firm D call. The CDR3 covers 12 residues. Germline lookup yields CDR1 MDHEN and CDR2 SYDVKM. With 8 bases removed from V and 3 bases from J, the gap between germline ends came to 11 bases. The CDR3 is CASRSPGYEQYF. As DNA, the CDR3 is TGTGCCAGCCGGTCGCCGGGCTACGAGCAGTACTTC.

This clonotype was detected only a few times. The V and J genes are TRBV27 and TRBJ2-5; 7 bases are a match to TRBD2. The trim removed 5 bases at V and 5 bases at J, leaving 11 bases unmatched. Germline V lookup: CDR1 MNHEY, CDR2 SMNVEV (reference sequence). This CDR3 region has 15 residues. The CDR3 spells CASSPGTTPVETQYF. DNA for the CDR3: TGTGCCAGCAGTCCTGGGACTACCCCCGTGGAGACCCAGTACTTC.

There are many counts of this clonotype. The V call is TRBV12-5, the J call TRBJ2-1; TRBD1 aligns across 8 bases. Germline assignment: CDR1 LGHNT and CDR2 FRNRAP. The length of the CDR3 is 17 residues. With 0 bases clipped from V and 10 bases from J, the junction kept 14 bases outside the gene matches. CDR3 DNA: TGTGCTAGTGGTTTGGTAGTCGTAGGACAGGGTCGAAGGGAGCAGTTCTTC. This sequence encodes CASGLVVVGQGRREQFF.

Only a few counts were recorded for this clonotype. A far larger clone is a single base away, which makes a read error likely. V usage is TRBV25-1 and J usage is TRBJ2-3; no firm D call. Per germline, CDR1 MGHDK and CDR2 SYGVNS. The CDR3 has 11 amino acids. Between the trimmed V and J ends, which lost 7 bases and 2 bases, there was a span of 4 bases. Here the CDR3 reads CASTYTDTQYF. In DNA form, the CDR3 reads TGTGCCAGCACCTACACAGATACGCAGTATTTT.

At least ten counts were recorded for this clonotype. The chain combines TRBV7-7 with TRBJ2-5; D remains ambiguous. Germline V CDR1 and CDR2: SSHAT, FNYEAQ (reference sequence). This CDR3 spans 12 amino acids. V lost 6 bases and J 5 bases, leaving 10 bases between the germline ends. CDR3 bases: TGTGCCAGCAGTCGGACCGGGGAGACCCAGTACTTC. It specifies CASSRTGETQYF. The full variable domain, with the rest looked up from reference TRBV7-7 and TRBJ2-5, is GAGVSQSPRYKVTKRGQDVTLRCDPISSHATLYWYQQALGQGPEFLTYFNYEAQPDKSGLPSDRFSAERPEGSISTLTIQRTEQRDSAMYRCASSRTGETQYFGPGTRLLVL.

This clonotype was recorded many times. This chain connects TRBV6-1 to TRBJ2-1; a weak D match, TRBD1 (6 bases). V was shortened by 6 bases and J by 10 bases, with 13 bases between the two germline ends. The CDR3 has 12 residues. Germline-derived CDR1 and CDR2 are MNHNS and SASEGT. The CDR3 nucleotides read TGTGCCAGCAGCAGGGGTTGGGACGAGCAGTTCTTC. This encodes CASSRGWDEQFF.

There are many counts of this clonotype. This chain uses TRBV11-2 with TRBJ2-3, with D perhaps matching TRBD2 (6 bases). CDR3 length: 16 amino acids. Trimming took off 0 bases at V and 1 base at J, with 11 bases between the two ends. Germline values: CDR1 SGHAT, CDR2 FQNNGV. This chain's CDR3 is CASSLDGTGGTDTQYF. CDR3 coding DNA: TGTGCCAGCAGCTTAGATGGTACGGGGGGCACAGATACGCAGTATTTT.

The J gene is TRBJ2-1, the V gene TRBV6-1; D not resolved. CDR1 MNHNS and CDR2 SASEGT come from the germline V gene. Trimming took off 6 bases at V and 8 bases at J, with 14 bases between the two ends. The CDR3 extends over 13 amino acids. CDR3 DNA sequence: TGTGCCAGCAGCGGGCTTGACTGGTATGAGCAGTTCTTC. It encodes CASSGLDWYEQFF.

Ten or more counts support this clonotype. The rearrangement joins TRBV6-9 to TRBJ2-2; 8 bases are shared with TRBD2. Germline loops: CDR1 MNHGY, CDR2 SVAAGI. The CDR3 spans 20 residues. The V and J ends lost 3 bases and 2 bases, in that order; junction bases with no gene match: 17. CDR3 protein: CASSYGGDGGSHINTGELFF. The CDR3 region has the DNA TGTGCCAGCAGTTACGGGGGGGACGGTGGGAGTCATATCAACACCGGGGAGCTGTTTTTT.

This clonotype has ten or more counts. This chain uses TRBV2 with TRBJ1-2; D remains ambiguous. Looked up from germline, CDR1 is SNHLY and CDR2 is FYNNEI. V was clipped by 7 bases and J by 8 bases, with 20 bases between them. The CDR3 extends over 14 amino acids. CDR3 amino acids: CASKSVQWAGGYTF. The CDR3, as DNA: TGTGCCAGCAAGAGCGTTCAATGGGCTGGCGGCTACACCTTC.

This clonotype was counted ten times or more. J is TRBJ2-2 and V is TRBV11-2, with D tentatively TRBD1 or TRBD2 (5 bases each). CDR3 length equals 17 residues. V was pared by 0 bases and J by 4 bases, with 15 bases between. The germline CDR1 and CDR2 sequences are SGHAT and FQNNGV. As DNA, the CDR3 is TGTGCCAGCAGCTTAGAACTAACGGGACCCGTCACCGGGGAGCTGTTTTTT. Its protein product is CASSLELTGPVTGELFF.

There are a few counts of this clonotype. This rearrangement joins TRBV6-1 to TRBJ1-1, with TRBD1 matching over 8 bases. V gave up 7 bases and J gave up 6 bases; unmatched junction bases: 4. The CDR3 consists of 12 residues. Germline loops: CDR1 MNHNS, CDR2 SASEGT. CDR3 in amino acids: CASKDRVAEAFF. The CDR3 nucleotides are TGTGCCAGCAAGGACAGGGTTGCTGAAGCTTTCTTT.

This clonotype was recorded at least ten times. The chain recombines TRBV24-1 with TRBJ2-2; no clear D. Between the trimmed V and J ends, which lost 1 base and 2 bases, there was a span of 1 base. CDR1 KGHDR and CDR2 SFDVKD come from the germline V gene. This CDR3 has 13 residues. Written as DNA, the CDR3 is TGTGCCACCAGTGATTTTAACACCGGGGAGCTGTTTTTT. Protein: CATSDFNTGELFF.

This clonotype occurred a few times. CDR3 nucleotide sequence: TGTGCCAGCAGCGCTGGACAGGGGGCGGCTACCGGGGAGCTGTTTTTT. Residues: CASSAGQGAATGELFF. The V and J genes are TRBV7-2 and TRBJ2-2, with TRBD1 matching 11 bases. The CDR3 covers 16 residues. Germline CDR1 is SGHTA and CDR2 is FQGNSA. After removal of 5 bases from V and 5 bases from J, the junction contained 7 bases not matched to a gene.

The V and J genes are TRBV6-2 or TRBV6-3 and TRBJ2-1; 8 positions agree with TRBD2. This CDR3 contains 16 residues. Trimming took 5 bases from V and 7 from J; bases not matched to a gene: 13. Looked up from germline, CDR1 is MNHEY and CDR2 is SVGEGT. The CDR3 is CASSERTGGPTNEQFF. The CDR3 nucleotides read TGTGCCAGCAGTGAAAGAACGGGAGGGCCAACTAATGAGCAGTTCTTC.

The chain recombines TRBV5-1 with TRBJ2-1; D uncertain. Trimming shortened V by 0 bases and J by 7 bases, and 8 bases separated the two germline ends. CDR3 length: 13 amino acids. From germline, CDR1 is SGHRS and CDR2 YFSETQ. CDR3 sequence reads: CASSLAPPNEQFF. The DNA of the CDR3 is TGCGCCAGCAGCTTGGCCCCCCCAAATGAGCAGTTCTTC.

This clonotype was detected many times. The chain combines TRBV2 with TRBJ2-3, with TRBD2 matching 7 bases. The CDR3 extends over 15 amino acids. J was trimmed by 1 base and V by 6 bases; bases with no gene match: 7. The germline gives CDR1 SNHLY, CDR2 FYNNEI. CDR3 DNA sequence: TGTGCCAGCAGAAAAAGCCTAGCGGGCACAGATACGCAGTATTTT. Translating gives CASRKSLAGTDTQYF.

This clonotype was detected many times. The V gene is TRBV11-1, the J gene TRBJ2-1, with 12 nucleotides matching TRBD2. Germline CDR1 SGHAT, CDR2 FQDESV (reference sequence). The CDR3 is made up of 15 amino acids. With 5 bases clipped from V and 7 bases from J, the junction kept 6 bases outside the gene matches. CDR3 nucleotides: TGTGCCAGCAGCCTACTAGCGGGAGGTTGGAATGAGCAGTTCTTC. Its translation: CASSLLAGGWNEQFF.

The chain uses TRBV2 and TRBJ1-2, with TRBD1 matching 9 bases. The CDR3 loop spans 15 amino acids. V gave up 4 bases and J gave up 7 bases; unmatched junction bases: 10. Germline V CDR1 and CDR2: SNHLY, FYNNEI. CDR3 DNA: TGTGCCAGCAGTGCGCCGGGACAGGGTATAGGTGGCTACACCTTC. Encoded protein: CASSAPGQGIGGYTF.

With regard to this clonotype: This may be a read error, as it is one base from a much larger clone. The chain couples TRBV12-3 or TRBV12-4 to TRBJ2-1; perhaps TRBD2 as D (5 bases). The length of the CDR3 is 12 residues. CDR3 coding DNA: TGTGCCAGCAGTGTAGCGTCCAATGAGCAGTTCTTC. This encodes CASSVASNEQFF.

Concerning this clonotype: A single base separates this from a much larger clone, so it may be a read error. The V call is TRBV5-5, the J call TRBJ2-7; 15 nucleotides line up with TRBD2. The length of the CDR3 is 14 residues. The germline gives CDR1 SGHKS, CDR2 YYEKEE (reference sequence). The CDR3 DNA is TGCGCCAGCAGCGGGGGACTAGCGGGAGGCGAGCAGTACTTC. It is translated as CASSGGLAGGEQYF. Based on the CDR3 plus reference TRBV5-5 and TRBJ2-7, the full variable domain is DAGVTQSPTHLIKTRGQQVTLRCSPISGHKSVSWYQQVLGQGPQFIFQYYEKEERGRGNFPDRFSARQFPNYSSELNVNALLLGDSALYLCASSGGLAGGEQYFGPGTRLTVT.

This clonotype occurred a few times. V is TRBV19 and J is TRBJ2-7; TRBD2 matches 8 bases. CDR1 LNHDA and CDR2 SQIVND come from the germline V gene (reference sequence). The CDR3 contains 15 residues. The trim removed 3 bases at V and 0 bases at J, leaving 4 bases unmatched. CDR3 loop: CASSMTSATSYEQYF. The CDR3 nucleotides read TGTGCCAGTAGTATGACTAGCGCTACCTCCTACGAGCAGTACTTC.